This T cell receptor (beta chain) was documented in a study of persistence of HIV-infected CD4 T cells. Study-wide context: Multiple blood draws of up to 180 mL, except a couple of donors with single leukapheresis.

Worth noting for this clone: Its matching antigen is unknown.

An overlapping HIV-1 Gag peptide pool stimulated these cells at 0.85 to 1 ug/peptide/mL. Sorting selected CD4+ T cells upregulating both CD40 ligand and CD69. There are 13 residues in the CDR3. V dropped 5 bases and J dropped 5; count of bases not matched to a gene: 3. Germline CDR1 reads SGHVS; CDR2 reads FQNEAQ. The libraries were made with immunoSEQ version 4 in survey mode. The table came from immunoSEQ multiplex PCR; TCRdb's copy has only in-frame clones and leaves some out. The sample includes about 20,000 clones, 50% to 70% seen only once; the top ten take 1.5% to 2%. Here the sequenced sample was CD4+ T cells sorted from PBMCs after approximately 19-hour stimulation, taken from a patient who received antiretroviral therapy. This chain uses TRBV7-8 with TRBJ2-3; the match to TRBD2 covers 8 bases. This clonotype was sampled from an adult woman with HIV who was CMV-seropositive. The CDR3 coding sequence is TGTGCCAGCAGCCCGGGGGGGGTAGATACGCAGTATTTT. Translated: CASSPGGVDTQYF.